This T cell receptor beta chain was observed in a study of shared clonotypes between healthy human individuals. Looking at the study overall: Every donor yielded three CD4 naive, three CD4 memory, two CD8 naive and one CD8 memory plate. Overall study findings and caveats: Sampling used blood alone; tissue repertoires probably differ.

The table came from immunoSEQ multiplex PCR; TCRdb's copy has only in-frame clones and leaves some out. The sample lists hundreds of thousands of clones; 95% to 96% were seen once. In the case of this clone: Its cognate antigen is unknown.

The naive CD8 subset, CD45RO-negative cells positively selected for CCR7, excluded terminally differentiated effector memory CD45RA+ cells. Germline V gene data show CDR1 as SGHTS and CDR2 as YDEGEE. The CDR3 totals 15 residues. Trimming took 4 bases from V and 6 from J, leaving 16 bases between them. Specimen: naive CD8+ T cells sorted from blood. This clonotype was obtained from a woman in her 30s in good health. V usage is TRBV5-8 and J usage is TRBJ1-4; TRBD1 might be the D (6 bases). The CDR3 protein is CASSPPGVGDEKLFF. DNA for the CDR3: TGTGCCAGCAGCCCCCCAGGGGTTGGTGATGAAAAACTGTTTTTT.